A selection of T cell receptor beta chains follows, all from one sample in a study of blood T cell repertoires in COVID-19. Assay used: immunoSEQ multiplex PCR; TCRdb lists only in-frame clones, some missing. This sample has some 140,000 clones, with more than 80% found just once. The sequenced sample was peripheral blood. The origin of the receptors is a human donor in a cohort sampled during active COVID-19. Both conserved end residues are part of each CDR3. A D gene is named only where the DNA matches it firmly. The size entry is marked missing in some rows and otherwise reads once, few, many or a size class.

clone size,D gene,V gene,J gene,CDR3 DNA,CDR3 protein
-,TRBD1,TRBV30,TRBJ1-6,TGTGCCTGGAGTGTAAAGGGGACAGATCTCCACTTT,CAWSVKGTDLHF
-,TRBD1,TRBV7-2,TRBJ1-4,TGTGCCAGCAGCTTAGGGGACAGACCTAATGAAAAACTGTTTTTT,CASSLGDRPNEKLFF
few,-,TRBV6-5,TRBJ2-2,TGTGCCAGCTATACGGGAGCTTCCGGGGAGCTGTTTTTT,CASYTGASGELFF
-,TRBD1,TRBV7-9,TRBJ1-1,TGTGCCAGCAGCAATGGGGGACAGGCGGCTTTCTTT,CASSNGGQAAFF
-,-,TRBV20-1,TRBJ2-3,TGCAGTGCTAGGAGGGATACGCAGTATTTT,CSARRDTQYF
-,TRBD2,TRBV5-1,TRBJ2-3,TGCGCCAGCAACCCAACTAGCGGGAGGGCCACAGACATCACAGATACGCAGTATTTT,CASNPTSGRATDITDTQYF
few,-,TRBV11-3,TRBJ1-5,TGTGCCAGCAGCCCCCTCGGCTTAAACGGGGAAGCTCAGCCCCAGCATTTT,CASSPLGLNGEAQPQHF
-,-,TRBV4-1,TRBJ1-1,TGCGCCAGCAGCCAAGTTCCGGGGAAGACTGAAGCTTTCTTT,CASSQVPGKTEAFF
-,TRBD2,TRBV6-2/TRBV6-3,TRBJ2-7,TGTGCCAGCACCCCAGCGGGGGGGCGGGAGCAGTACTTC,CASTPAGGREQYF
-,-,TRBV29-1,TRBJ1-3,TGCAGCGTGGGCCAGGGAACCTCTGGAAACACCATATATTTT,CSVGQGTSGNTIYF